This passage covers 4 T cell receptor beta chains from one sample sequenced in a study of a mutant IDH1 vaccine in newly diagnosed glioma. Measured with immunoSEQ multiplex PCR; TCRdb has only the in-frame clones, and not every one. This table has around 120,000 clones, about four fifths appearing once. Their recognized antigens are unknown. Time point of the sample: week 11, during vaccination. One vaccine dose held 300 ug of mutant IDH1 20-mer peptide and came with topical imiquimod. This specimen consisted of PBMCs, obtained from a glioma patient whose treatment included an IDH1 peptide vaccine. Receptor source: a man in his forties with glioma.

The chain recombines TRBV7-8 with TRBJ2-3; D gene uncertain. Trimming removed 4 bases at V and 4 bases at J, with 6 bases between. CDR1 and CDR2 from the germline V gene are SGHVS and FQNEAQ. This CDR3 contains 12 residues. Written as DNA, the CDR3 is TGTGCCAGCAGCTCGTTTCCAGATACGCAGTATTTT. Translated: CASSSFPDTQYF. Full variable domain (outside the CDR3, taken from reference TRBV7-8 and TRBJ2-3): GAGVSQSPRYKVAKRGQDVALRCDPISGHVSLFWYQQALGQGPEFLTYFQNEAQLDKSGLPSDRFFAERPEGSVSTLKIQRTQQEDSAVYLCASSSFPDTQYFGPGTRLTVL.

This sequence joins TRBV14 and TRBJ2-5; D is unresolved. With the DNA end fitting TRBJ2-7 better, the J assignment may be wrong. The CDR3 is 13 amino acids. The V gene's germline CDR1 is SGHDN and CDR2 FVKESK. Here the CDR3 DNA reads TGTGCCAGCAGCCAAGATTCAGTATACGAGCAGTACTTC. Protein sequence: CASSQDSVYEQYF.

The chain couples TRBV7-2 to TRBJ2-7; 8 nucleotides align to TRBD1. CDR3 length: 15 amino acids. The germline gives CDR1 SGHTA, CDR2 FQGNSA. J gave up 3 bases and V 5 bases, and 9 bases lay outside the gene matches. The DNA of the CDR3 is TGTGCCAGCAGCCAGAGGACAGGGATTGACTACGAGCAGTACTTC. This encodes CASSQRTGIDYEQYF.

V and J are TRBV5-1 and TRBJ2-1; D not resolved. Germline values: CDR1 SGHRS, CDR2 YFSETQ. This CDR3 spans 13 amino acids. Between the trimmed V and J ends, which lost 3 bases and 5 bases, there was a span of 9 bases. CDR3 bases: TGCGCCAGCAGCTCAGTTTTTAACAATGAGCAGTTCTTC. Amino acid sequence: CASSSVFNNEQFF.